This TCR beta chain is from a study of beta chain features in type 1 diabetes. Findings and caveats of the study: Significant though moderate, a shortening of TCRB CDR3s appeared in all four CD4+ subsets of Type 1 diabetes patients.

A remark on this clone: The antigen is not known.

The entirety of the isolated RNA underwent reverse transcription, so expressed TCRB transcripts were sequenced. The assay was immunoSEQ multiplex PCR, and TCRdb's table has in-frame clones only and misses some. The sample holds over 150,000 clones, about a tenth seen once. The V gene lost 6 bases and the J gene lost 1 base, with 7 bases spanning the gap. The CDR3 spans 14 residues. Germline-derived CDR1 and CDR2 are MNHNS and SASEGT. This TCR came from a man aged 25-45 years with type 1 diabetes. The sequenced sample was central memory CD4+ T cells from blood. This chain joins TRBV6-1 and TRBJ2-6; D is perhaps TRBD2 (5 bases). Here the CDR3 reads CASSGLSGANVLTF. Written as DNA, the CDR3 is TGTGCCAGCAGCGGACTTTCTGGGGCCAACGTCCTGACTTTC.